These 9 T cell receptor beta chains were all obtained from the same sample, sequenced in a study of blood T cells in healthy people across ages. With a J-beta primer mix and a sample-barcoded 5' primer, a second PCR ran about 6 to 11 cycles. TCRdb re-analysed the 5' RACE reads in MiXCR, keeping a single row per CDR3 protein. The sample contains around 650,000 distinct CDR3 sequences, 32% of which appear only once. The sample consisted of blood. Receptors were obtained from a woman of 80 years or more in good health.

CDR3 region: CASTRGAREETQYF. In DNA, the CDR3 is TGTGCCAGCACTAGGGGGGCGCGTGAAGAGACCCAGTACTTC. This chain uses TRBV28 with TRBJ2-5, with D perhaps matching TRBD1 or TRBD2 (6 bases each). The CDR3 consists of 14 residues. Trimming stripped 7 bases from V and 3 bases from J, with 15 bases between. Germline assignment: CDR1 MDHEN and CDR2 SYDVKM.

The gene calls are TRBV10-2 and TRBJ1-6, with D uncertain. The CDR3 sequence is 13 residues long. CDR1 and CDR2 (germline): WSHSY, SAAADI. V shed 8 bases and J shed 5 bases, with 10 bases lying between them. The CDR3 protein is CASGSLNNSPLHF. The CDR3, as DNA: TGCGCCAGCGGGTCATTAAATAATTCACCCCTCCACTTT.

Concerning this clonotype: Given a much more abundant clone one base away, this may be a read error. The rearrangement joins TRBV2 to TRBJ2-5; 7 nucleotides agree with TRBD2. The DNA matches TRBJ2-1 better at its end, which makes the J call doubtful. This CDR3 spans 14 amino acids. Germline CDR1 and CDR2: SNHLY and FYNNEI. The CDR3 DNA follows: TGTGCCAGCAGCTCCGGGACTACACAAGAGACCCAGTTCTTC. It translates to CASSSGTTQETQFF.

Many counts were recorded for this clonotype. The rearrangement links TRBV6-2 or TRBV6-3 to TRBJ2-5; 7 bases are shared with TRBD2. CDR3 length: 18 amino acids. Germline CDR1 reads MNHEY; CDR2 reads SVGEGT. V lost 2 bases, J lost 1 base, and 13 bases stayed unmatched. As DNA, the CDR3 is TGTGCCAGCAGTTACCCCGTCGGTGGCGGGAGATCCCAAGAGACCCAGTACTTC. Its protein product is CASSYPVGGGRSQETQYF.

This clonotype has a handful of counts. The gene calls are TRBV7-3 and TRBJ2-3; 13 positions agree with TRBD2. CDR1 SGHTA and CDR2 FQGTGA come from the germline V gene. The CDR3 extends over 18 amino acids. Losses at the gene ends were 5 bases for V and 4 bases for J; bases not matched to a gene: 12. In DNA form, the CDR3 reads TGTGCCAGCAGCGGCGAGGGGAGACTAGCGGGGGGCCCAGATACGCAGTATTTT. Translated, it gives CASSGEGRLAGGPDTQYF.

The rearrangement uses TRBV18 and TRBJ2-7, with D unresolved. The V and J ends lost 3 bases and 3 bases respectively, with 9 bases between them. CDR3 length: 13 residues. Germline assignment: CDR1 KGHSH and CDR2 LQKENI. Here the CDR3 reads CASSPNGGYEQYF. As DNA, the CDR3 is TGTGCCAGCTCACCTAACGGCGGCTACGAGCAGTACTTC.

As concerns this clonotype: Germline and junction disagree at one end, which may indicate a read error. The chain links TRBV28 to TRBJ2-1; TRBD2 aligns across 7 bases. Germline lookup yields CDR1 MDHEN and CDR2 SYDVKM. The CDR3 runs to 16 residues. The CDR3 DNA reads TGTGCCGGCAGTTTGATTGCTAGCGGCTTATACAATGAGCAGTTCTTC. Amino acid sequence: CAGSLIASGLYNEQFF.

This clonotype turned up a few times. This could be a read error, since a much larger clone is one nucleotide away. The chain carries TRBV7-2 and TRBJ2-1; possibly TRBD2 for D (5 bases). Trimming left V 5 bases short and J 0 bases short, with 17 bases between. The V gene's germline CDR1 is SGHTA and CDR2 FQGNSA. This CDR3 has 17 residues. The CDR3 DNA reads TGTGCCAGCAGCCTTTATGGCGGGTCGGCCTCCTACAATGAGCAGTTCTTC. Its protein is CASSLYGGSASYNEQFF. The variable domain in full, completed from reference TRBV7-2 and TRBJ2-1, reads GAGVSQSPSNKVTEKGKDVELRCDPISGHTALYWYRQSLGQGLEFLIYFQGNSAPDKSGLPSDRFSAERTGGSVSTLTIQRTQQEDSAVYLCASSLYGGSASYNEQFFGPGTRLTVL.

The chain links TRBV18 to TRBJ1-5, with 8 bases matching TRBD1. CDR3 size: 14 residues. V was clipped by 4 bases and J by 9 bases; unmatched bases: 8. Germline assignment: CDR1 KGHSH and CDR2 LQKENI. DNA of the CDR3: TGTGCCAGCTCACGACAACAGGGGGGTCGGCCCCAGCATTTT. As protein: CASSRQQGGRPQHF.